The 12 T cell receptor beta chains reported below all come from one sample, sequenced in a study of cytomegalovirus exposure and HLA in healthy donors. Only in-frame clones appear in the TCRdb table, and some are missing; sequencing was by immunoSEQ multiplex PCR. The sample includes roughly 250,000 clones, approximately 87% of them seen just once. Sequencing was performed on PBMCs. These receptors were taken from a man aged 18 to 29 in good health and CMV-seronegative.

The chain links TRBV5-1 to TRBJ2-1, with D uncertain. Germline V gives CDR1 SGHRS, CDR2 YFSETQ. The V and J ends lost 2 bases and 10 bases respectively, with 10 bases between them. This CDR3 is built from 12 residues. CDR3 sequence (DNA): TGCGCCAGCAGCTTCGGAGACCTCGAGCAGTTCTTC. Its translation: CASSFGDLEQFF. Drawing the rest from reference TRBV5-1 and TRBJ2-1, the complete variable domain is KAGVTQTPRYLIKTRGQQVTLSCSPISGHRSVSWYQQTPGQGLQFLFEYFSETQRNKGNFPGRFSGRQFSNSRSEMNVSTLELGDSALYLCASSFGDLEQFFGPGTRLTVL.

This CDR3 reads CASSVTSAVTYEQYF. The DNA of the CDR3 is TGTGCCAGCAGCGTGACTAGCGCGGTTACCTACGAGCAGTACTTC. The V and J genes are TRBV9 and TRBJ2-7; TRBD2 agrees at 8 bases. CDR3 length: 15 amino acids. Trimming removed 2 bases from V and 2 bases from J; junction bases left unmatched: 6. Per germline, CDR1 SGDLS and CDR2 YYNGEE. The variable domain in full, completed from reference TRBV9 and TRBJ2-7, reads DSGVTQTPKHLITATGQRVTLRCSPRSGDLSVYWYQQSLDQGLQFLIQYYNGEERAKGNILERFSAQQFPDLHSELNLSSLELGDSALYFCASSVTSAVTYEQYFGPGTRLTVT.

The rearrangement joins TRBV7-9 to TRBJ2-7; tentative D call: TRBD2 (5 bases). Trimming stripped 2 bases from V and 2 bases from J, with 10 bases between. CDR1 and CDR2 from the germline V gene are SEHNR and FQNEAQ (reference sequence). The CDR3 spans 14 residues. CDR3 coding DNA: TGTGCCAGCAGCTTAACAGCGGAGACCTACGAGCAGTACTTC. It yields the protein CASSLTAETYEQYF.

The chain carries TRBV5-1 and TRBJ2-2; D is unresolved. Trimming took off 9 bases at V and 1 base at J, with 7 bases between the two ends. The CDR3 spans 12 residues. Germline V gene sequence: CDR1 SGHRS, CDR2 YFSETQ. The CDR3 spells CATQKNTGELFF. CDR3 DNA: TGCGCCACCCAAAAGAACACCGGGGAGCTGTTTTTT.

This clone showed up just once. Sequence at one end of the junction differs from germline and may be a read error. V gene TRBV5-1 combines with J gene TRBJ2-2; D is possibly TRBD2 (7 bases). Looked up from germline, CDR1 is SGHRS and CDR2 is YFSETQ. The CDR3 sequence is 17 residues long. The CDR3 nucleotides are TGCGCCAGCAGCTGGGGCTCGGGGGGCGATTACACCGTGGAGCTGTTTTTT. Translating it yields CASSWGSGGDYTVELFF.

This rearrangement joins TRBV28 to TRBJ1-2; TRBD1 matches 8 bases. V gave up 5 bases and J gave up 4 bases; unmatched junction bases: 12. There are 16 residues in the CDR3. Germline assignment: CDR1 MDHEN and CDR2 SYDVKM. For the CDR3, the DNA is TGTGCCAGCAGTCTTACGTCGGACAGGGAAGTCTATGGCTACACCTTC. It yields the protein CASSLTSDREVYGYTF.

The chain recombines TRBV6-6 with TRBJ1-1, with a possible D match to TRBD1 (5 bases). Trimming left V 6 bases short and J 7 bases short, with 12 bases between. CDR3 length: 12 residues. Per germline, CDR1 MNHNY and CDR2 SVGAGI (reference sequence). The CDR3: CASSLGGDEAFF. The CDR3 DNA follows: TGTGCCAGCAGCCTCGGGGGGGATGAAGCTTTCTTT.

The chain links TRBV5-4 to TRBJ1-2; TRBD1 aligns across 7 bases. Germline CDR1 is SGHNT and CDR2 is YYREEE (reference sequence). V shed 0 bases, J shed 4 bases, and the junction held 6 bases outside the gene matches. This CDR3 spans 15 amino acids. The CDR3 protein is CASSLGDREAYGYTF. The CDR3 nucleotides are TGTGCCAGCAGCTTGGGAGACAGGGAGGCCTATGGCTACACCTTC.

V and J are TRBV2 and TRBJ2-1, with D tentatively TRBD1 (5 bases). V lost 2 bases, J lost 10 bases, and 9 bases lay in between. The CDR3 has 12 amino acids. Germline V gives CDR1 SNHLY, CDR2 FYNNEI. CDR3 nucleotide sequence: TGTGCCAGCAGTGAACAGGGCTGGGAGCAGTTCTTC. Translation gives CASSEQGWEQFF.

The chain combines TRBV18 with TRBJ1-4; 8 nucleotides align to TRBD1. V lost 3 bases to trimming and J lost 0 bases; unmatched junction nucleotides: 3. This CDR3 has 16 residues. Germline CDR1 KGHSH, CDR2 LQKENI. In DNA, the CDR3 is TGTGCCAGCTCACCGGGACAGGTCGCAACTAATGAAAAACTGTTTTTT. This gives the protein CASSPGQVATNEKLFF.

Written as DNA, the CDR3 is TGTGCCAGCAGTTTTGGAGAAAGAAGCACAGATACGCAGTATTTT. Translating gives CASSFGERSTDTQYF. The chain links TRBV6-5 to TRBJ2-3; D is uncertain. The CDR3 sequence is 15 residues long. Trimming left V 4 bases short and J 0 bases short, with 11 bases between. Germline assignment: CDR1 MNHEY and CDR2 SVGAGI.

This clone was found a few times. V usage is TRBV6-5 and J usage is TRBJ1-2; no clear D. The CDR3 runs to 14 residues. Trimming pared 8 bases from V and 5 bases from J, leaving 18 bases between. Germline V lookup: CDR1 MNHEY, CDR2 SVGAGI. CDR3 region: CASRYGGGYYGYTF. CDR3 DNA: TGTGCCAGCCGGTACGGTGGCGGGTATTATGGCTACACCTTC.